Listed here is a single T cell receptor beta chain. As yet, its antigen is unknown. The CDR3 runs to 13 residues. Trimming took 0 bases from V and 10 from J, leaving 9 bases between them. Per the germline V gene, CDR1 is SGHAT and CDR2 is FQNNGV. Built from TCR beta cDNA, the libraries had unique molecular identifiers in them. Roughly 500,000 cDNA molecules were obtained from roughly 1.1 to 9.2 million T cells. TCRdb passed the PCR reads through MiXCR, listing each CDR3 protein once. Here the sample spans some 700,000 distinct CDR3 sequences, roughly three fifths being singletons. The data are from a study of post-analysis software for immune sequencing data. Findings and caveats of the study: TRBV segments more frequent in patients than in controls numbered roughly 5 and included TRBV5-6, TRBV5-1 and TRBV20-1.

The clonotype originates from a girl aged 2 to 10 with multiple sclerosis. V usage is TRBV11-2 and J usage is TRBJ1-4; D is unresolved. The sample consisted of blood. CDR3 loop: CASSLELGGKLFF. The CDR3, as DNA: TGTGCCAGCAGCTTAGAGCTGGGAGGAAAACTGTTTTTT.